A single sample is the source of the 11 T cell receptor beta chains below, sequenced in a study of early T cells in non-severe SARS-CoV-2 infection. Using its own MiXCR run on the 5' RACE reads, TCRdb lists one record per CDR3 protein. In the table there are over 30,000 distinct CDR3 sequences, roughly 5.7% of which are singletons. The specimen sequenced was whole blood. These receptors all stem from an adult who was a healthcare worker with PCR-confirmed SARS-CoV-2 infection or an uninfected control (not recorded which).

Many counts were recorded for this clonotype. The rearrangement uses TRBV7-9 and TRBJ2-2; a weak D match, TRBD1 (5 bases). CDR1 is SEHNR and CDR2 is FQNEAQ in the germline V gene (reference sequence). Trimming cost V 5 bases and J 5 bases, with 15 bases left between them. The CDR3 length is 15 residues. The CDR3 bases are TGTGCCAGCAGCGCTCGTACGGACATAACCGGGGAGCTGTTTTTT. Its protein is CASSARTDITGELFF.

Ten or more counts support this clonotype. V gene TRBV6-1 combines with J gene TRBJ1-5; the match to TRBD1 covers 7 bases. The CDR3 spans 16 residues. Unmatched junction bases numbered 7, after V lost 4 bases and J lost 1 base. Germline CDR1 and CDR2: MNHNS and SASEGT. DNA of the CDR3: TGTGCCAGCAGTGCAACAGGGGCCTCGAGCAATCAGCCCCAGCATTTT. Encoded protein: CASSATGASSNQPQHF.

The rearrangement uses TRBV5-1 and TRBJ2-5; tentatively, D is TRBD2 (5 bases). V lost 0 bases and J 5 bases, leaving 8 bases between the germline ends. The CDR3 has 13 residues. The germline CDR1 and CDR2 sequences are SGHRS and YFSETQ. The CDR3 DNA reads as TGCGCCAGCAGCTTGGAAGGCGGGGAGACCCAGTACTTC. It encodes CASSLEGGETQYF. The full variable domain, in which reference TRBV5-1 and TRBJ2-5 provide the parts outside the CDR3, is KAGVTQTPRYLIKTRGQQVTLSCSPISGHRSVSWYQQTPGQGLQFLFEYFSETQRNKGNFPGRFSGRQFSNSRSEMNVSTLELGDSALYLCASSLEGGETQYFGPGTRLLVL.

This clonotype is deemed medium-sized. The V gene is TRBV12-3 or TRBV12-4, the J gene TRBJ1-5; 7 nucleotides agree with TRBD1. The CDR3 length is 14 residues. The V gene end was trimmed by 6 bases and the J gene end by 6 bases; junction bases not matched to a gene: 8. Here the CDR3 reads CASRDDRAAQPQHF. CDR3 DNA sequence: TGTGCCAGCAGGGACGACAGGGCGGCTCAGCCCCAGCATTTT.

This clonotype occurred many times. V gene TRBV4-3 combines with J gene TRBJ1-1; D is undetermined. V shed 0 bases and J shed 6 bases, with 11 bases lying between them. This CDR3 contains 14 residues. Germline V lookup: CDR1 LGHNA, CDR2 YSLEER. The CDR3 DNA is TGCGCCAGCAGCCAAGAGAAGGTGCTCCCTGAAGCTTTCTTT. This codes for CASSQEKVLPEAFF.

This chain joins TRBV12-3 or TRBV12-4 and TRBJ2-3; 9 nucleotides align to TRBD2. V was clipped by 2 bases and J by 5 bases; unmatched bases: 5. The CDR3 spans 15 residues. The CDR3 coding sequence is TGTGCCAGCAGTTTACAGGCTAGCGGGGAAGATACGCAGTATTTT. Protein product: CASSLQASGEDTQYF.

This clonotype was counted at least ten times. V usage is TRBV7-8 and J usage is TRBJ2-7, with D possibly matching TRBD1 (6 bases). Trimming cost V 5 bases and J 0 bases, with 11 bases left between them. CDR1 is SGHVS and CDR2 is FQNEAQ in the germline V gene. The CDR3 extends over 14 amino acids. The CDR3, as DNA: TGTGCCAGCAGCCCCAGGGGCAGCTCCTACGAGCAGTACTTC. Translation: CASSPRGSSYEQYF.

This clonotype turned up a few times. V is TRBV28 and J is TRBJ1-1; D is possibly TRBD1 (5 bases). Trimming took off 5 bases at V and 2 bases at J, with 18 bases between the two ends. CDR3 length equals 16 residues. The germline gives CDR1 MDHEN, CDR2 SYDVKM. CDR3 protein: CASSPYLGTGNTEAFF. Here the CDR3 DNA reads TGTGCCAGCAGTCCATATTTGGGGACGGGTAACACTGAAGCTTTCTTT.

This clonotype came up a few times. V usage is TRBV3-1 and J usage is TRBJ2-1; D gene ambiguous. Looked up from germline, CDR1 is LGHDT and CDR2 is YNNKEL (reference sequence). This CDR3 has 15 amino acids. Trimming cost V 1 base and J 0 bases, with 7 bases left between them. The chain's CDR3 is CASSQGLSSYNEQFF. Written as DNA, the CDR3 is TGTGCCAGCAGCCAAGGACTGAGCTCCTACAATGAGCAGTTCTTC.

This clonotype was seen ten or more times. V is TRBV20-1 and J is TRBJ1-1; D is uncertain. CDR3 length: 15 amino acids. Germline V lookup: CDR1 DFQATT, CDR2 SNEGSKA (reference sequence). Trimming took off 0 bases at V and 3 bases at J, with 14 bases between the two ends. The CDR3 loop reads CSARERQVGDTEAFF. The CDR3 DNA reads as TGCAGTGCTAGAGAAAGGCAGGTCGGGGACACTGAAGCTTTCTTT.

V usage is TRBV30 and J usage is TRBJ1-1; D is unresolved. Deletions cut 0 bases from V and 0 bases from J, with 8 bases between. This CDR3 is 14 amino acids long. Per germline, CDR1 GTSNPN and CDR2 SVGIG (reference sequence). The CDR3 loop reads CAWSVGGMNTEAFF. CDR3 DNA sequence: TGTGCCTGGAGTGTGGGCGGGATGAACACTGAAGCTTTCTTT.